Below, 31 T cell receptor beta chains from the same sample are listed, as sequenced in a study of cytomegalovirus exposure and HLA in healthy donors. The study ran its PCR with 60 Vbeta and 13 Jbeta primers. Produced via immunoSEQ multiplex PCR; TCRdb's table is partial and in-frame only. The sample holds around 200,000 clones, more than 60% seen once. The sample comprised PBMCs. Source of these receptors: a woman in her sixties in good health and CMV-seropositive.

The chain joins TRBV5-1 to TRBJ1-4, with a tentative D call TRBD1 (6 bases). Germline values: CDR1 SGHRS, CDR2 YFSETQ. The CDR3 has 15 residues. The V end lost 2 bases, the J end lost 7 bases, and 15 bases lay between the germline ends. The CDR3, as DNA: TGCGCCAGCAGCTTACCCACAGGGAGTGGTGAAAAACTGTTTTTT. It translates to CASSLPTGSGEKLFF.

The V and J genes are TRBV7-8 and TRBJ2-1, with 9 bases lining up with TRBD2. With V trimmed by 7 bases and J by 9 bases, 10 bases remained unmatched. The CDR3 contains 14 residues. In germline, CDR1 is SGHVS, CDR2 FQNEAQ. CDR3 region: CASTKGAGGVEQFF. The CDR3 nucleotides are TGTGCCAGCACCAAGGGGGCGGGAGGGGTTGAGCAGTTCTTC.

CDR3 in DNA: TGTGCCAGCAGCTTACGGCTAGCGGGAGGGCCGGGCACAGATACGCAGTATTTT. Protein: CASSLRLAGGPGTDTQYF. This chain joins TRBV5-6 and TRBJ2-3, with 12 bases identical to TRBD2. The CDR3 covers 18 residues. Germline CDR1 SGHDT, CDR2 YYEEEE. Germline trimming cut 2 bases from V and 1 base from J; bases unmatched to any gene: 8.

Comment on this clone: The same CDR3 arises from other DNA sequences in this sample as well. V is TRBV5-4 and J is TRBJ2-1, with 7 bases lining up with TRBD1. V trimming: 5 bases; J trimming: 4 bases; junction bases outside the gene matches: 6. This CDR3 spans 14 amino acids. The germline V gene encodes CDR1 SGHNT and CDR2 YYREEE (reference sequence). The CDR3 bases are TGTGCCAGCAGGGCCGGGACAGCTTACAATGAGCAGTTCTTC. Encoded protein: CASRAGTAYNEQFF.

This rearrangement joins TRBV19 to TRBJ1-3; perhaps TRBD1 as D (6 bases). Germline CDR1 and CDR2: LNHDA and SQIVND (reference sequence). Deletions cut 6 bases from V and 4 bases from J, with 7 bases between. The CDR3 consists of 12 residues. The DNA for the CDR3 is TGTGCCAGTAGCAGGGGAGGAAACACCATATATTTT. The encoded protein is CASSRGGNTIYF. Drawing the rest from reference TRBV19 and TRBJ1-3, the complete variable domain is DGGITQSPKYLFRKEGQNVTLSCEQNLNHDAMYWYRQDPGQGLRLIYYSQIVNDFQKGDIAEGYSVSREKKESFPLTVTSAQKNPTAFYLCASSRGGNTIYFGEGSWLTVV.

The gene calls are TRBV6-5 and TRBJ2-7, with D unresolved. Trimming removed 5 bases at V and 0 bases at J, with 14 bases between. Germline loops: CDR1 MNHEY, CDR2 SVGAGI. This CDR3 region has 15 residues. As DNA, the CDR3 is TGTGCCAGCAGTCCTAAGTCTTACTACTCCTACGAGCAGTACTTC. It specifies CASSPKSYYSYEQYF.

This rearrangement joins TRBV5-1 to TRBJ2-5; 7 bases align to TRBD1. Trimming took 4 bases from V and 4 from J; bases not matched to a gene: 16. Looked up from germline, CDR1 is SGHRS and CDR2 is YFSETQ. The CDR3 runs 17 residues. CDR3 DNA sequence: TGCGCCAGCAGCATACGTCCTTTACAGGGGTCCGGAGAGACCCAGTACTTC. Its protein is CASSIRPLQGSGETQYF.

Here the CDR3 DNA reads TGTGCCAGCAGTGACAGGGGAGTAGCTTTCTTT. Residues: CASSDRGVAFF. The chain combines TRBV7-9 with TRBJ1-1; 8 bases are a match to TRBD1. The germline V gene has CDR1 SEHNR and CDR2 FQNEAQ (reference sequence). The CDR3 covers 11 residues. With V trimmed by 6 bases and J by 10 bases, 4 bases remained unmatched.

As to this clone: Other DNA sequences within the sample encode an identical CDR3. J is TRBJ2-5 and V is TRBV5-1; TRBD2 aligns across 7 bases. V was pared by 2 bases and J by 5 bases, with 6 bases of the junction left unmatched. There are 14 residues in the CDR3. Germline V CDR1 and CDR2: SGHRS, YFSETQ. Here the CDR3 reads CASSFSAGVETQYF. The CDR3 DNA sequence: TGCGCCAGCAGCTTCTCGGCGGGAGTCGAGACCCAGTACTTC.

This clone was detected once. The chain links TRBV5-1 to TRBJ2-1; 11 bases line up with TRBD2. V shed 4 bases, J shed 5 bases, and the junction held 2 bases outside the gene matches. This CDR3 is 14 amino acids long. Germline loops: CDR1 SGHRS, CDR2 YFSETQ. The chain's CDR3 is CASSISGRDNEQFF. The CDR3 nucleotides are TGCGCCAGCAGCATTAGCGGGAGGGACAATGAGCAGTTCTTC.

This clone was detected only once. The chain is built from TRBV18 and TRBJ1-1, with a weak D call TRBD1 (5 bases). Germline values: CDR1 KGHSH, CDR2 LQKENI. Trimming removed 4 bases from V and 4 bases from J, with 16 bases in between. The CDR3 has 15 amino acids. The CDR3 bases are TGTGCCAGCTCACGGATTCAGGGTGAGGCCACTGAAGCTTTCTTT. It translates to CASSRIQGEATEAFF.

This chain joins TRBV5-4 and TRBJ2-5, with 9 bases that match TRBD1. Germline CDR1 is SGHNT and CDR2 is YYREEE (reference sequence). The CDR3 extends over 16 amino acids. V shed 4 bases and J 1 base; nucleotides not matched to a gene: 8. CDR3 region: CASSTPGQGSQETQYF. CDR3 in DNA: TGTGCCAGCAGCACCCCGGGACAGGGATCCCAAGAGACCCAGTACTTC.

The chain has TRBV9 and TRBJ1-1, with D tentatively TRBD1 (6 bases). The CDR3 consists of 13 residues. Trimming shortened V by 7 bases and J by 2 bases, and 12 bases separated the two germline ends. Germline values: CDR1 SGDLS, CDR2 YYNGEE. CDR3 in amino acids: CASGGGRNTEAFF. The CDR3, as DNA: TGTGCCAGCGGCGGGGGGCGTAACACTGAAGCTTTCTTT.

V usage is TRBV4-3 and J usage is TRBJ2-2; 13 bases are a match to TRBD2. With 4 bases clipped from V and 4 bases from J, the junction kept 6 bases outside the gene matches. Germline lookup yields CDR1 LGHNA and CDR2 YSLEER. The CDR3 length is 17 residues. The CDR3 sequence: CASSRGTSGVGTGELFF. The CDR3 DNA reads as TGCGCCAGCAGCCGAGGGACTAGCGGGGTTGGCACCGGGGAGCTGTTTTTT.

The CDR3 sequence is CASSLFPGSGETQYF. CDR3 DNA: TGTGCCAGCAGTTTATTCCCGGGGAGCGGGGAGACCCAGTACTTC. V and J are TRBV27 and TRBJ2-5; D is perhaps TRBD2 (6 bases). V lost 1 base and J 5 bases, leaving 14 bases between the germline ends. The germline V gene has CDR1 MNHEY and CDR2 SMNVEV (reference sequence). CDR3 length: 15 residues.

CDR3 DNA: TGTGCCAGCAGTTACTCTCAGGGGAAGTCGAACACTGAAGCTTTCTTT. Residues: CASSYSQGKSNTEAFF. The genes are TRBV6-5 and TRBJ1-1, with D perhaps matching TRBD1 (6 bases). Trimming pared 0 bases from V and 1 base from J, leaving 12 bases between. Germline V gene lookup returns CDR1 MNHEY and CDR2 SVGAGI. The CDR3 is 16 amino acids.

The chain recombines TRBV2 with TRBJ2-7; no definite D call. Per the germline V gene, CDR1 is SNHLY and CDR2 is FYNNEI. The CDR3 covers 14 residues. V was clipped by 2 bases and J by 5 bases, with 13 bases between them. The CDR3 sequence: CASSEFPRKNEQYF. The CDR3 coding sequence is TGTGCCAGCAGTGAATTTCCCAGGAAAAACGAGCAGTACTTC.

The V and J genes are TRBV18 and TRBJ1-5; tentative D call: TRBD1 (5 bases). Trimming removed 5 bases at V and 1 base at J, with 12 bases between. In germline, CDR1 is KGHSH, CDR2 LQKENI. This CDR3 has 15 amino acids. CDR3 protein: CASSAGLGSNQPQHF. CDR3 DNA: TGTGCCAGCTCAGCAGGGTTGGGAAGCAATCAGCCCCAGCATTTT.

This sequence joins TRBV19 and TRBJ2-5, with 7 bases identical to TRBD2. J lost 5 bases, V lost 5 bases, and 2 bases had no gene match. The CDR3 consists of 12 residues. Germline V gene lookup returns CDR1 LNHDA and CDR2 SQIVND (reference sequence). The CDR3 spells CASSVGGETQYF. The CDR3 DNA reads TGTGCCAGTAGTGTGGGGGGGGAGACCCAGTACTTC.

This chain connects TRBV6-5 to TRBJ1-1; D is ambiguous. V was pared by 0 bases and J by 7 bases, with 12 bases between. The CDR3 spans 14 residues. The V gene's germline CDR1 is MNHEY and CDR2 SVGAGI. The CDR3 here is CASSYSVLRGEAFF. The CDR3 DNA reads TGTGCCAGCAGTTACTCAGTTCTCCGGGGTGAAGCTTTCTTT.

This chain joins TRBV29-1 and TRBJ1-1; TRBD1 is a possible D gene (5 bases). V lost 4 bases, J lost 3 bases, and 9 bases lay in between. In germline, CDR1 is SQVTM, CDR2 ANQGSEA. The CDR3 totals 12 residues. The CDR3 protein is CSVGDFDTEAFF. The DNA of the CDR3 is TGCAGCGTTGGGGACTTCGACACTGAAGCTTTCTTT.

J is TRBJ2-3 and V is TRBV5-1; the match to TRBD2 covers 11 bases. Germline V lookup: CDR1 SGHRS, CDR2 YFSETQ. With 0 bases clipped from V and 4 bases from J, the junction kept 7 bases outside the gene matches. CDR3 size: 17 residues. The CDR3 here is CASSLGVVAGGPDTQYF. The DNA for the CDR3 is TGCGCCAGCAGCTTGGGAGTGGTAGCGGGAGGGCCAGATACGCAGTATTTT.

This clone was counted a single time. This chain connects TRBV28 to TRBJ1-4; 7 bases line up with TRBD1. Germline values: CDR1 MDHEN, CDR2 SYDVKM. V lost 7 bases to trimming and J lost 3 bases; unmatched junction nucleotides: 5. The CDR3 consists of 14 residues. DNA of the CDR3: TGTGCCAGCATCCAGGGGGGAGCTAATGAAAAACTGTTTTTT. Protein: CASIQGGANEKLFF.

This sequence joins TRBV10-3 and TRBJ2-3, with TRBD1 identical over 9 bases. V gave up 4 bases and J gave up 10 bases; unmatched junction bases: 9. CDR3 size: 14 residues. The V gene's germline CDR1 is ENHRY and CDR2 SYGVKD. The CDR3 DNA sequence: TGTGCCATCAGTGTAGAACAGGGGGCGAGGGCGCAGTATTTT. Translating it yields CAISVEQGARAQYF.

The sample holds one count of this clone. V usage is TRBV5-1 and J usage is TRBJ2-1; 10 bases line up with TRBD2. The V gene's germline CDR1 is SGHRS and CDR2 YFSETQ. J was trimmed by 13 bases and V by 4 bases; bases with no gene match: 11. The length of the CDR3 is 14 residues. CDR3 residues: CASSQETAGGPQFF. The DNA for the CDR3 is TGCGCCAGCAGCCAGGAGACAGCGGGGGGGCCCCAGTTCTTC.

V is TRBV5-1 and J is TRBJ2-1, with D maybe TRBD1 (7 bases). Germline V lookup: CDR1 SGHRS, CDR2 YFSETQ. V was shortened by 6 bases and J by 4 bases, with 11 bases between the two germline ends. The CDR3 sequence is 13 residues long. The CDR3 nucleotides are TGCGCCAGCACTCAGGGGGGATACAATGAGCAGTTCTTC. Its protein product is CASTQGGYNEQFF.

This chain connects TRBV10-3 to TRBJ2-7, with TRBD1 as a possible D gene (6 bases). V shed 6 bases and J shed 1 base, with 16 bases lying between them. The V gene's germline CDR1 is ENHRY and CDR2 SYGVKD. The CDR3 runs 15 residues. The CDR3 nucleotides are TGTGCCATCAGAATACAGGGTGCTCGGTCCTACGAGCAGTACTTC. Protein product: CAIRIQGARSYEQYF.

This chain joins TRBV5-1 and TRBJ1-2; D might be TRBD1 (6 bases). The CDR3 consists of 14 residues. The V gene's germline CDR1 is SGHRS and CDR2 YFSETQ. The V end was cut by 3 bases, the J end by 7 bases, with 16 bases between. CDR3 coding DNA: TGCGCCAGCAGCTCTATGGACAGAATGAGTGGCTACACCTTC. It specifies CASSSMDRMSGYTF.

This chain links TRBV7-2 with TRBJ2-1; 7 bases are shared with TRBD2. This CDR3 contains 12 residues. Germline CDR1 is SGHTA and CDR2 is FQGNSA. Unmatched junction bases numbered 4, after V lost 3 bases and J lost 11 bases. CDR3 protein: CASSLGRDKQFF. The CDR3, as DNA: TGTGCCAGCAGCTTGGGGAGGGATAAGCAGTTCTTC.

The chain links TRBV19 to TRBJ2-1, with 8 bases aligning to TRBD1. Germline V gene sequence: CDR1 LNHDA, CDR2 SQIVND (reference sequence). The CDR3 sequence is 13 residues long. J gave up 3 bases and V 6 bases, and 1 base lay outside the gene matches. CDR3 loop: CASRDRDYNEQFF. The CDR3 coding sequence is TGTGCCAGTAGGGACAGGGACTACAATGAGCAGTTCTTC.

Here the CDR3 reads CASSPGQYYGYTF. The CDR3 nucleotides read TGTGCCAGCAGCCCTGGGCAGTACTATGGCTACACCTTC. The chain links TRBV5-6 to TRBJ1-2, with no clear D. Trimming removed 4 bases from V and 3 bases from J, with 10 bases in between. This CDR3 comprises 13 residues. CDR1 is SGHDT and CDR2 is YYEEEE in the germline V gene.